These 32 T cell receptor beta chains originate from one sample sequenced in a study of cytomegalovirus exposure and HLA in healthy donors. The PCR used 60 Vbeta and 13 Jbeta primers. TCRdb's table, derived via immunoSEQ multiplex PCR, lists solely in-frame clones and lacks some. The profile shows approximately 130,000 clones, approximately 75% of them singletons. The specimen was PBMCs. Receptors were obtained from a male donor in good health and CMV-seronegative.

V is TRBV2 and J is TRBJ2-5; 8 positions match TRBD1. Losses at the gene ends were 8 bases for V and 2 bases for J; bases not matched to a gene: 7. CDR1 is SNHLY and CDR2 is FYNNEI in the germline V gene. There are 14 residues in the CDR3. The CDR3 loop is CASQRRQGQETQYF. The CDR3 DNA reads as TGTGCCAGCCAGCGGCGACAGGGGCAAGAGACCCAGTACTTC.

This clone was recorded once. J is TRBJ1-4 and V is TRBV7-9, with 8 nucleotides matching TRBD1. This CDR3 has 17 residues. CDR1 and CDR2 from the germline V gene are SEHNR and FQNEAQ (reference sequence). J lost 7 bases, V lost 2 bases, and 12 bases had no gene match. CDR3 amino acids: CASSLPLRGQGGEKLFF. The CDR3 nucleotides read TGTGCCAGCAGCTTACCACTCAGGGGGCAGGGCGGTGAAAAACTGTTTTTT.

The chain joins TRBV9 to TRBJ1-4; 8 bases are shared with TRBD1. Germline-derived CDR1 and CDR2 are SGDLS and YYNGEE. V was pared by 2 bases and J by 5 bases, with 8 bases of the junction left unmatched. This CDR3 has 16 residues. The CDR3 DNA follows: TGTGCCAGCAGCGTTAACCAGGGGGCGGACAATGAAAAACTGTTTTTT. Its translation is CASSVNQGADNEKLFF.

V and J are TRBV9 and TRBJ1-4; D is unresolved. Germline V gene sequence: CDR1 SGDLS, CDR2 YYNGEE. CDR3 length: 14 residues. V was shortened by 4 bases and J by 3 bases, with 10 bases between the two germline ends. In nucleotides, the CDR3 is TGTGCCAGCAGCCTAGGGTCGGCTAATGAAAAACTGTTTTTT. Translated, it gives CASSLGSANEKLFF.

This chain connects TRBV7-9 to TRBJ1-1; perhaps TRBD1 as D (5 bases). The V and J ends lost 5 bases and 5 bases respectively, with 21 bases between them. In germline, CDR1 is SEHNR, CDR2 FQNEAQ (reference sequence). The CDR3 covers 16 residues. Here the CDR3 DNA reads TGTGCCAGCAGCCCCGGAGGGGCGCGTCTGATTACTGAAGCTTTCTTT. Protein: CASSPGGARLITEAFF.

V and J are TRBV2 and TRBJ2-7; tentative D call: TRBD2 (6 bases). This CDR3 has 14 residues. Trimming took 6 bases from V and 3 from J, leaving 15 bases between them. Germline V CDR1 and CDR2: SNHLY, FYNNEI. The CDR3 loop is CASSLDRGFYEQYF. The CDR3 nucleotides read TGTGCCAGCAGCCTGGACCGGGGGTTCTACGAGCAGTACTTC.

This clone was observed once. Sequence at one end of the junction differs from germline and may be a read error. Other DNA sequences within the sample encode an identical CDR3. The J gene is TRBJ2-1, the V gene TRBV27; 11 positions match TRBD1. The length of the CDR3 is 15 residues. CDR1 is MNHEY, CDR2 SMNVEV, per germline (reference sequence). CDR3 region: CASSGGQGDYNEQFF. Written as DNA, the CDR3 is TGTGCCAGCAGCGGGGGACAGGGGGATTACAATGAACAGTTCTTC.

The chain uses TRBV19 and TRBJ1-4; 7 nucleotides agree with TRBD1. The CDR3 is 16 amino acids. Unmatched junction bases numbered 12, after V lost 7 bases and J lost 4 bases. The germline V gene encodes CDR1 LNHDA and CDR2 SQIVND (reference sequence). CDR3 loop: CASTPLPGQFNEKLFF. The CDR3 coding sequence is TGTGCCAGTACCCCTTTACCGGGACAGTTTAATGAAAAACTGTTTTTT.

V usage is TRBV7-9 and J usage is TRBJ1-6; D is perhaps TRBD1 (5 bases). The CDR3 length is 14 residues. Germline values: CDR1 SEHNR, CDR2 FQNEAQ (reference sequence). The V end lost 5 bases, the J end lost 7 bases, and 12 bases lay between the germline ends. The CDR3 protein is CASSVGTRNSPLHF. The CDR3 DNA reads as TGTGCCAGCAGCGTCGGGACTCGGAATTCACCCCTCCACTTT.

The gene calls are TRBV5-4 and TRBJ1-2; D is unclear. CDR3 length equals 14 residues. V gave up 0 bases and J gave up 1 base, with 7 bases separating them. Per the germline V gene, CDR1 is SGHNT and CDR2 is YYREEE (reference sequence). Here the CDR3 reads CASSLVDFNYGYTF. The CDR3 DNA is TGTGCCAGCAGCTTGGTCGACTTTAACTATGGCTACACCTTC. Full variable domain (outside the CDR3, taken from reference TRBV5-4 and TRBJ1-2): ETGVTQSPTHLIKTRGQQVTLRCSSQSGHNTVSWYQQALGQGPQFIFQYYREEENGRGNFPPRFSGLQFPNYSSELNVNALELDDSALYLCASSLVDFNYGYTFGSGTRLTVV.

The chain couples TRBV7-2 to TRBJ2-1; 9 bases map to TRBD2. This CDR3 is 15 amino acids long. Germline V CDR1 and CDR2: SGHTA, FQGNSA. V lost 3 bases, J lost 0 bases, and 0 bases stayed unmatched. The CDR3 DNA reads TGTGCCAGCAGCTTTAGCGGGGGCTCCTACAATGAGCAGTTCTTC. It is translated as CASSFSGGSYNEQFF.

J is TRBJ2-7 and V is TRBV18; 10 bases fit TRBD2. Trimming cost V 6 bases and J 0 bases; bases outside gene matches: 14. CDR1 KGHSH and CDR2 LQKENI come from the germline V gene. The CDR3 runs to 18 residues. The CDR3 sequence: CASSPGSGGLQSSYEQYF. The CDR3 coding sequence is TGTGCCAGCTCCCCGGGTAGCGGGGGGCTTCAGAGCTCCTACGAGCAGTACTTC.

The chain is built from TRBV7-8 and TRBJ2-5; 11 bases are a match to TRBD1. V trimming: 6 bases; J trimming: 5 bases; junction bases outside the gene matches: 8. The CDR3 contains 15 residues. From germline, CDR1 is SGHVS and CDR2 FQNEAQ. CDR3 loop: CASRPGQGAQETQYF. The CDR3 DNA sequence: TGTGCCAGCAGACCAGGACAGGGGGCGCAGGAGACCCAGTACTTC.

The chain has TRBV6-6 and TRBJ1-1; 7 positions match TRBD1. The trim removed 2 bases at V and 7 bases at J, leaving 10 bases unmatched. The V gene's germline CDR1 is MNHNY and CDR2 SVGAGI (reference sequence). This CDR3 has 15 amino acids. DNA for the CDR3: TGTGCCAGCAGTTACGCCGACAGGGCGGAAGGTGAAGCTTTCTTT. Its translation is CASSYADRAEGEAFF.

Here the CDR3 DNA reads TGTGCCAGCAGCCCTTCATGGGACAGGACCTCCTACGAGCAGTACTTC. Encoded protein: CASSPSWDRTSYEQYF. The chain joins TRBV7-6 to TRBJ2-7, with TRBD1 matching 8 bases. V shed 5 bases and J 0 bases; nucleotides not matched to a gene: 9. CDR3 size: 16 residues. Looked up from germline, CDR1 is SGHVS and CDR2 is FNYEAQ.

With respect to this clone: This is likely a read error, given that the CDR3 carries no conserved phenylalanine or tryptophan at its end. This chain uses TRBV5-8 with TRBJ1-2, with a tentative D call TRBD1 (6 bases). The CDR3 loop spans 15 amino acids. Germline CDR1 and CDR2: SGHTS and YDEGEE. V was clipped by 3 bases and J by 11 bases, with 23 bases between them. CDR3 nucleotide sequence: TGTGCCAGCAGCTCTATGTCGGATGGGGGCAGGGCATACACCCTC. Encoded protein: CASSSMSDGGRAYTL.

The chain has TRBV6-5 and TRBJ1-1; D possibly corresponds to TRBD1 (5 bases). Germline V gene sequence: CDR1 MNHEY, CDR2 SVGAGI. The V and J ends lost 3 bases and 2 bases respectively, with 10 bases between them. This CDR3 has 14 amino acids. The CDR3 DNA reads as TGTGCCAGCAGTTATTGGAGGGGAAACACTGAAGCTTTCTTT. Amino acids: CASSYWRGNTEAFF.

The chain joins TRBV6-5 to TRBJ2-6; weak D call: TRBD2 (7 bases). The CDR3 has 14 amino acids. Looked up from germline, CDR1 is MNHEY and CDR2 is SVGAGI. Trimming cost V 10 bases and J 4 bases, with 14 bases left between them. For the CDR3, the DNA is TGTGCCACCCGGGGGGCGGAAGGGGCCAACGTCCTGACTTTC. This encodes CATRGAEGANVLTF.

V gene TRBV7-2 combines with J gene TRBJ1-4; 7 bases are shared with TRBD1. The CDR3 runs to 14 residues. Germline CDR1 SGHTA, CDR2 FQGNSA. J lost 6 bases, V lost 5 bases, and 6 bases had no gene match. CDR3: CASSRGQSYEKLFF. As DNA, the CDR3 is TGTGCCAGCAGCAGGGGACAGTCCTATGAAAAACTGTTTTTT. Full variable domain (remainder filled in from reference TRBV7-2 and TRBJ1-4): GAGVSQSPSNKVTEKGKDVELRCDPISGHTALYWYRQSLGQGLEFLIYFQGNSAPDKSGLPSDRFSAERTGGSVSTLTIQRTQQEDSAVYLCASSRGQSYEKLFFGSGTQLSVL.

The chain uses TRBV4-1 and TRBJ1-2, with D tentatively TRBD1 (6 bases). The CDR3 runs to 14 residues. Trimming took 0 bases from V and 8 from J, leaving 13 bases between them. In germline, CDR1 is MGHRA, CDR2 YSYEKL. The CDR3 sequence is CASSQDPGAGGYTF. CDR3 nucleotides: TGCGCCAGCAGCCAAGATCCAGGGGCAGGGGGCTACACCTTC.

The chain carries TRBV10-3 and TRBJ2-1; D is perhaps TRBD1 (6 bases). The CDR3 loop spans 12 amino acids. Trimming cost V 7 bases and J 6 bases, with 10 bases left between them. In germline, CDR1 is ENHRY, CDR2 SYGVKD. CDR3 loop: CAIKTGFNEQFF. The DNA of the CDR3 is TGTGCCATCAAGACAGGATTCAATGAGCAGTTCTTC.

The chain uses TRBV6-1 and TRBJ2-7, with 7 bases lining up with TRBD1. The CDR3 is 15 residues long. V shed 7 bases, J shed 2 bases, and the junction held 11 bases outside the gene matches. The germline gives CDR1 MNHNS, CDR2 SASEGT. DNA of the CDR3: TGTGCCAGCACCCCGCTGGGCACAGGGGCCTACGAGCAGTACTTC. Protein: CASTPLGTGAYEQYF.

The chain employs TRBV9 and TRBJ2-3; no reliable D call. CDR3 size: 14 residues. Trimming removed 4 bases from V and 0 bases from J, with 9 bases in between. The germline V gene has CDR1 SGDLS and CDR2 YYNGEE. CDR3 bases: TGTGCCAGCAGCCGAGGAGCTAGCACAGATACGCAGTATTTT. This gives the protein CASSRGASTDTQYF.

The chain recombines TRBV30 with TRBJ1-6; D is unclear. The CDR3 consists of 16 residues. Trimming shortened V by 7 bases and J by 2 bases, and 18 bases separated the two germline ends. Germline CDR1 GTSNPN, CDR2 SVGIG (reference sequence). The CDR3 sequence is CALEVSSAAYNSPLHF. CDR3 sequence (DNA): TGTGCCTTGGAGGTGTCGTCTGCCGCCTATAATTCACCCCTCCACTTT.

In DNA form, the CDR3 reads TGCGCCAGCAGCTGGGTTACGCGGGGGGGCGCCGGGAACGAGCAGTACTTC. Translated, it gives CASSWVTRGGAGNEQYF. This rearrangement joins TRBV5-1 to TRBJ2-7; 9 nucleotides agree with TRBD2. The germline gives CDR1 SGHRS, CDR2 YFSETQ. The CDR3 extends over 17 amino acids. Trimming cost V 3 bases and J 5 bases; bases outside gene matches: 15.

This chain joins TRBV5-4 and TRBJ2-5; weak D call: TRBD2 (5 bases). Germline CDR1 is SGHNT and CDR2 is YYREEE (reference sequence). The CDR3 runs to 15 residues. V lost 0 bases, J lost 4 bases, and 13 bases lay in between. The CDR3 spells CASSLALTAGETQYF. DNA of the CDR3: TGTGCCAGCAGCTTGGCCTTGACCGCGGGAGAGACCCAGTACTTC.

The rearrangement joins TRBV6-1 to TRBJ2-7; TRBD2 aligns across 12 bases. This CDR3 region has 15 residues. In germline, CDR1 is MNHNS, CDR2 SASEGT. V shed 6 bases and J 2 bases; nucleotides not matched to a gene: 5. The CDR3 sequence: CASSVTSGGTYEQYF. As DNA, the CDR3 is TGTGCCAGCAGCGTGACTAGCGGGGGAACCTACGAGCAGTACTTC.

This chain joins TRBV7-2 and TRBJ2-2, with TRBD2 identical over 15 bases. Germline CDR1 and CDR2: SGHTA and FQGNSA. This CDR3 contains 17 residues. J gave up 3 bases and V 4 bases, and 3 bases lay outside the gene matches. CDR3 in DNA: TGTGCCAGCAGCTCGGGACTAGCGGGGGGATACACCGGGGAGCTGTTTTTT. Encoded protein: CASSSGLAGGYTGELFF.

J is TRBJ1-6 and V is TRBV6-6; possible D gene TRBD1, 5 bases. The CDR3 extends over 16 amino acids. From germline, CDR1 is MNHNY and CDR2 SVGAGI (reference sequence). V shed 2 bases and J shed 7 bases, with 15 bases lying between them. As DNA, the CDR3 is TGTGCCAGCAGTTACACATCGACAGCCGGGAATTCACCCCTCCACTTT. Translation: CASSYTSTAGNSPLHF.

This chain links TRBV5-1 with TRBJ2-7, with D possibly TRBD2 on 5 matching bases. Germline lookup yields CDR1 SGHRS and CDR2 YFSETQ. The CDR3 is made up of 14 amino acids. V gave up 1 base and J gave up 1 base, with 9 bases separating them. The CDR3 nucleotides are TGCGCCAGCAGCTTGAGTAGCGCTTCCTACGAGCAGTACTTC. This encodes CASSLSSASYEQYF.

V and J are TRBV6-4 and TRBJ1-3; 8 nucleotides line up with TRBD1. V lost 6 bases to trimming and J lost 0 bases; unmatched junction nucleotides: 7. The CDR3 is 16 amino acids. Germline loops: CDR1 MRHNA, CDR2 SNTAGT. CDR3 in DNA: TGTGCCAGCAGCCGCCGGGACAGGCGCTCTGGAAACACCATATATTTT. Protein product: CASSRRDRRSGNTIYF.

This clone was detected only once. V is TRBV27 and J is TRBJ2-7, with no clear D. Per the germline V gene, CDR1 is MNHEY and CDR2 is SMNVEV (reference sequence). The germline V and J ends were trimmed by 7 bases and 5 bases, with 15 bases remaining between them. The CDR3 contains 13 residues. In DNA form, the CDR3 reads TGTGCCAGCAAGCTCAATTCCCTCCACGAGCAGTACTTC. Its protein product is CASKLNSLHEQYF.